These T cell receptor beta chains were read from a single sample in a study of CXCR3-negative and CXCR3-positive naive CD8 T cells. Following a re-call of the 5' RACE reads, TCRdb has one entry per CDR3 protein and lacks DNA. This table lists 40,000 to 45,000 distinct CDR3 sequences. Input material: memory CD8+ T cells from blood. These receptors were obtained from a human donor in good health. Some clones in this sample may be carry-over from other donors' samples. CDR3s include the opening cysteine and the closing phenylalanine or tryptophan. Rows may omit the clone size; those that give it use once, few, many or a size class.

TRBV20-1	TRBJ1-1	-	CSARDGLNTEAFF
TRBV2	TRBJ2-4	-	CASSEVVGNIQYF
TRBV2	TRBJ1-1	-	CASSETQGWTEAFF
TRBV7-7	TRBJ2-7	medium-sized	CASSPTDTAYEQYF
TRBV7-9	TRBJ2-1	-	CASSPPSGTVEDEQFF
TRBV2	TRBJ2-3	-	CASSEARGGSTDTQYF
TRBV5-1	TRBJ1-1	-	CASSLALRGRSLNTEAFF
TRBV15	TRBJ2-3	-	CATSGRSRVAETDTQYF
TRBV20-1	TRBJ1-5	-	CSANPGRDDSNQPQHF
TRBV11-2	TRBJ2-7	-	CASSLSGQGPLSEQYF
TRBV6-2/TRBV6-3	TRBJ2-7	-	CASSFEAGGPYEQYF
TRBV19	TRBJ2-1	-	CASSIMGGLAGDNEQFF
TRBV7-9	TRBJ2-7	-	CASSRDSNSYEQYF
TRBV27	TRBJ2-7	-	CASSPGHFWEQYF
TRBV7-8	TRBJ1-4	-	CASSLVLGVGEKLFF
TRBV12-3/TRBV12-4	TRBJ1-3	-	CASSYSSGNTIYF
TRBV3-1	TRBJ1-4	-	CASLGEQDEKLFF
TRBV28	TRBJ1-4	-	CASSLWETGLNEKLFF
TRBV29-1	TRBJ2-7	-	CSVESRPYEQYF
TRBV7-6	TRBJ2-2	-	CASSLEASMVSGGELFF
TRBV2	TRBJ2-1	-	CASSERFGPTNEQFF
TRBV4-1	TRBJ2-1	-	CASSQDLGYNEQFF
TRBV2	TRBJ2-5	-	CASSDPGLAGLGTQYF
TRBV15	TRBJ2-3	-	CATSSSGGATDTQYF
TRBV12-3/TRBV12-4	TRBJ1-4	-	CASLRMAGEKLFF
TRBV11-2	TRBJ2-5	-	CASSSVLLAGGGTQYF
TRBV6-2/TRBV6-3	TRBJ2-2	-	CASSYGTENTGELFF
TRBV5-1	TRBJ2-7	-	CASRTSGSYEQYF
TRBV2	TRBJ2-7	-	CASTGGAREQYF
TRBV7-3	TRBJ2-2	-	CASSELDNTGELFF
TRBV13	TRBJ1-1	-	CASSLGVVQGPMNTEAFF
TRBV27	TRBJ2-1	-	CASTPGLSAALSYNEQFF
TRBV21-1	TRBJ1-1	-	CASSTGGGPWITEAFF
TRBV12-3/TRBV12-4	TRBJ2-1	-	CASSTYRQGGEQFF
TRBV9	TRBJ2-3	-	CASSVGTGWTDTQYF
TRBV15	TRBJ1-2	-	CATSAIGDSYGYTF
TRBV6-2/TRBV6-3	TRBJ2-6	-	CASSPLGGSSSGANVLTF
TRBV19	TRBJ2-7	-	CASSPASWGNEQYF
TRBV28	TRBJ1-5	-	CASSFGTGNQPQHF
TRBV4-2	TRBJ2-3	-	CASSPTGGTQYF
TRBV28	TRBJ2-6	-	CASSLSRDRDSGANVLTF
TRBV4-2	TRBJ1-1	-	CASSSPGQNTEAFF
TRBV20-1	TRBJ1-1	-	CSASGDREHTEAFF